This TCR beta chain originates from a study of OX40 agonist ivuxolimab in advanced cancers. The method was immunoSEQ multiplex PCR; TCRdb's version includes in-frame clones alone and lacks a portion of them. In the table there are roughly 20,000 clones, approximately 81% of which are singletons. The CDR3 is 14 amino acids. The V gene's germline CDR1 is SGHDN and CDR2 FVKESK. The receptor was isolated from an adult with an advanced solid tumor such as melanoma, head and neck, liver or kidney cancer. The material was CD4+ or CD8+ T cells sorted from blood, obtained in a trial of the OX40 agonist ivuxolimab. The chain recombines TRBV14 with TRBJ2-5, with 7 bases lining up with TRBD2. The DNA end favors TRBJ2-7, so the J call may be wrong. The CDR3 here is CASSPGGKSYEQYF. In DNA, the CDR3 is TGTGCCAGCAGCCCGGGGGGAAAATCCTACGAGCAGTACTTC.